This T cell receptor (beta chain) was sequenced in a study of T cells in Graves' hyperthyroidism and ophthalmopathy. This clonotype was counted a few times. Its antigen is currently unknown. The CDR3 has 16 residues. In germline, CDR1 is MNHEY, CDR2 SVGAGI. With 0 bases removed from V and 1 base from J, the gap between germline ends came to 11 bases. The source material, RNA transcripts, was used to amplify TCR beta CDR3 regions. Initially, a first-round RT-PCR of the TCR CDR3 employed the HTBI primer set. TCRdb reprocessed the multiplex PCR reads via MiXCR and lists one record per CDR3 protein. In the table there are around 690,000 distinct CDR3 sequences, less than 25% of which are singletons. For the diagnoses, clinical symptoms, serum thyroxine and TRAb, thyroid ultrasound and orbital computed tomography were used. Study-wide points: Blood shared most expanded thyroid clonotypes above 0.001.

The sequencing sample was made of blood. The source of this sequence is a man aged 25-45 years with Graves' ophthalmopathy. The V and J genes are TRBV6-5 and TRBJ2-3, with no clear D. Here the CDR3 reads CASSYSKHSRTDTQYF. The CDR3 nucleotides read TGTGCCAGCAGTTACTCGAAACATTCTCGCACAGATACGCAGTATTTT.